This is a list of T cell receptor beta chains from one sample in a study of T cells after yellow fever vaccination. TCRdb reprocessed the 5' RACE reads with MiXCR, giving one entry per CDR3 protein. The sample records 200,000 to 300,000 distinct CDR3 sequences, less than 9% being singletons. Source: CD4+ T cells sorted from PBMCs, taken 15 days after the yellow fever booster vaccination. The receptor source for this set is a young man who received the YFV17D yellow fever vaccine. Each CDR3 is given with its conserved first and last residue. The D gene is left open where the match is weak. A row's size may be missing; if present it is once, few, many or a size class.

>TRBV19|.|.|TRBJ2-1
TGTGCCTGTAGTCCGTCAGGCCGGGACCTGCTAGGGAATGAGCAGTTCTTC
CACSPSGRDLLGNEQFF
>TRBV6-1|many|.|TRBJ2-2
TGTGCCAGCAGCTTAGGTCTGCCGAACACCGGGGAGCTGTTTTTT
CASSLGLPNTGELFF
>TRBV7-2|few|.|TRBJ2-1
TGTGCCAGCAGACCTACTAGCTTCAATGAGCAGTTCTTC
CASRPTSFNEQFF
>TRBV7-2|few|TRBD2|TRBJ2-1
TGTGCCAGCAGCTTAGTTAGCGGGTGGGACAATGAGCAGTTCTTC
CASSLVSGWDNEQFF
>TRBV28|.|TRBD1|TRBJ2-5
TGTGCCAGCAGTTTATTTACAGGGGGAGAGACCCAGTACTTC
CASSLFTGGETQYF
>TRBV7-2|few|.|TRBJ2-3
TGTGCCAGCAGCCCCCCGGGTGTTACGCAGTATTTT
CASSPPGVTQYF
>TRBV18|few|.|TRBJ1-3
TGTGCCAGCTCACCAAGAACCTCTGGAAACACCATATATTTT
CASSPRTSGNTIYF
>TRBV7-9|.|TRBD2|TRBJ2-5
TGTGCCAGCAGCTTGGGACTAGCGCTATTTGAGGGAGAGACCCAGTACTTC
CASSLGLALFEGETQYF
>TRBV15|.|TRBD2|TRBJ2-3
TGTGCCACCAGCATCGGGGGGACTTTTACAGATACGCAGTATTTT
CATSIGGTFTDTQYF
>TRBV7-2|many|.|TRBJ2-3
TGTGCCAGCAGCTTAGCGGGAGGAGGGGATACGCAGTATTTT
CASSLAGGGDTQYF
>TRBV7-8|.|.|TRBJ1-6
TGTGCCAGCAGCTTAAGGGGGGCGGGTTCACCCCTCCACTTT
CASSLRGAGSPLHF
>TRBV7-2|few|.|TRBJ2-4
TGTGCCAGCAGCCCCCAGGAGGGAAAAAACATTCAGTACTTC
CASSPQEGKNIQYF
>TRBV20-1|few|TRBD2|TRBJ2-3
TGCAGTGCTAACAAACTAGCGGGGCACACAGATACGCAGTATTTT
CSANKLAGHTDTQYF
>TRBV7-9|few|TRBD2|TRBJ2-5
TGTGCCAGCAGCTCCTGGACTAGCGGGGGAGAGACCCAGTACTTC
CASSSWTSGGETQYF
>TRBV23-1|.|.|TRBJ1-1
TGCGCCAGCAGTCAATCGAACAGGAACACTGAAGCTTTCTTT
CASSQSNRNTEAFF
>TRBV6-2/TRBV6-3|many|.|TRBJ2-1
TGTGCCAGCAGCCCAATTTCCCCCAACAATGAGCAGTTCTTC
CASSPISPNNEQFF
>TRBV6-1|few|.|TRBJ2-1
TGTGCCAGCAGGGACGACTATGCGGGGGCTAACAATGAGCAGTTCTTC
CASRDDYAGANNEQFF
>TRBV7-2|.|TRBD2|TRBJ2-5
TGTGCCAGCAGCTTAACTAGCGTCCTGGGAGAGACCCAGTACTTC
CASSLTSVLGETQYF